These 28 T cell receptor beta chains share one sample of origin, sequenced in a study of blood T cell repertoires in COVID-19. The method was immunoSEQ multiplex PCR; TCRdb's version includes in-frame clones alone and lacks a portion of them. The sample gives some 200,000 clones, almost 85% of which show up once; approximately 12% is in the top ten. Material: peripheral blood. These receptors were collected from a woman in her thirties or forties with acute or convalescent COVID-19.

For the CDR3, the DNA is TGTGCCAGCAGCCTCCGACAGGGAGATACAGATACGCAGTATTTT. Its translation: CASSLRQGDTDTQYF. The rearrangement links TRBV3-1 (or the pseudogene TRBV3-2) to TRBJ2-3; 7 positions match TRBD1. The CDR3 sequence is 15 residues long. Germline V lookup: CDR1 LGHDT, CDR2 YNNKEL (reference sequence). After removal of 4 bases from V and 3 bases from J, the junction contained 7 bases not matched to a gene.

This clone was observed a few times. V usage is TRBV11-3 and J usage is TRBJ2-1; 8 bases align to TRBD2. Looked up from germline, CDR1 is SGHNT and CDR2 is YENEEA. The CDR3 is 15 residues long. After removal of 5 bases from V and 3 bases from J, the junction contained 6 bases not matched to a gene. Here the CDR3 DNA reads TGTGCCAGCAGCCCCGGGGGGGAGGACTACAATGAGCAGTTCTTC. It yields the protein CASSPGGEDYNEQFF.

The chain is built from TRBV11-2 and TRBJ1-4; 10 bases are shared with TRBD1. V shed 5 bases, J shed 8 bases, and the junction held 11 bases outside the gene matches. Looked up from germline, CDR1 is SGHAT and CDR2 is FQNNGV. The CDR3 contains 16 residues. The CDR3 DNA sequence: TGTGCCAGCAGCCCCGGGACAGGGGCCTTGAACGAAAAACTGTTTTTT. Protein: CASSPGTGALNEKLFF. Using reference TRBV11-2 and TRBJ1-4 for the parts outside the CDR3, the full variable domain is EAGVAQSPRYKIIEKRQSVAFWCNPISGHATLYWYQQILGQGPKLLIQFQNNGVVDDSQLPKDRFSAERLKGVDSTLKIQPAKLEDSAVYLCASSPGTGALNEKLFFGSGTQLSVL.

The chain has TRBV7-6 and TRBJ2-7; 12 nucleotides agree with TRBD2. V lost 0 bases, J lost 2 bases, and 8 bases stayed unmatched. The length of the CDR3 is 18 residues. Germline values: CDR1 SGHVS, CDR2 FNYEAQ. CDR3 loop: CASSLATSGRSKTYEQYF. The CDR3 DNA reads TGTGCCAGCAGCTTAGCGACTAGCGGGAGAAGCAAAACCTACGAGCAGTACTTC.

This clone was observed a few times. Additional DNA sequences in this sample encode the identical CDR3. The rearrangement links TRBV4-2 to TRBJ1-5, with a possible D match to TRBD1 (5 bases). V lost 1 base and J lost 2, with 9 bases in between. The CDR3 length is 15 residues. Germline V gene sequence: CDR1 LGHNA, CDR2 YNFKEQ. Here the CDR3 DNA reads TGTGCCAGCAGCCAAGGCCAGGGTGGCAATCAGCCCCAGCATTTT. It specifies CASSQGQGGNQPQHF.

This sequence joins TRBV10-3 and TRBJ2-3; D uncertain. There are 13 residues in the CDR3. Germline assignment: CDR1 ENHRY and CDR2 SYGVKD. Trimming removed 0 bases from V and 4 bases from J, with 5 bases in between. Here the CDR3 DNA reads TGTGCCATCAGTGAGTCGGCCCCAGATACGCAGTATTTT. Its translation is CAISESAPDTQYF.

This rearrangement joins TRBV25-1 to TRBJ1-1; perhaps TRBD1 as D (6 bases). Germline CDR1 and CDR2: MGHDK and SYGVNS. V shed 4 bases and J shed 2 bases, with 17 bases lying between them. This CDR3 comprises 16 residues. CDR3 in amino acids: CASSGGIRTVNTEAFF. CDR3 sequence (DNA): TGTGCCAGCAGTGGAGGAATTAGGACAGTAAACACTGAAGCTTTCTTT.

V gene TRBV18 combines with J gene TRBJ2-6; TRBD2 matches at 11 bases. The germline gives CDR1 KGHSH, CDR2 LQKENI. This CDR3 region has 18 residues. J gave up 1 base and V 3 bases, and 5 bases lay outside the gene matches. The CDR3 region is CASSPTSGVLSGANVLTF. The DNA for the CDR3 is TGTGCCAGCTCACCGACTAGCGGGGTGCTGTCTGGGGCCAACGTCCTGACTTTC.

This chain uses TRBV5-1 with TRBJ2-3, with 16 bases matching TRBD2. The V and J ends lost 0 bases and 5 bases, in that order; junction bases with no gene match: 6. The length of the CDR3 is 18 residues. The germline V gene encodes CDR1 SGHRS and CDR2 YFSETQ. CDR3: CASSLEGLAGGPEDTQYF. DNA of the CDR3: TGCGCCAGCAGCTTGGAGGGACTAGCGGGAGGGCCGGAAGATACGCAGTATTTT.

The chain has TRBV18 and TRBJ1-2; D gene uncertain. Trimming cost V 8 bases and J 9 bases, with 16 bases left between them. Germline-derived CDR1 and CDR2 are KGHSH and LQKENI. The length of the CDR3 is 12 residues. The CDR3 here is CASAGSDRRYTF. The CDR3 DNA sequence: TGTGCCAGCGCCGGGTCCGACCGGCGCTACACCTTC. Using reference TRBV18 and TRBJ1-2 for the parts outside the CDR3, the full variable domain is NAGVMQNPRHLVRRRGQEARLRCSPMKGHSHVYWYRQLPEEGLKFMVYLQKENIIDESGMPKERFSAEFPKEGPSILRIQQVVRGDSAAYFCASAGSDRRYTFGSGTRLTVV.

The chain combines TRBV5-1 with TRBJ2-3, with 11 positions matching TRBD1. Germline V CDR1 and CDR2: SGHRS, YFSETQ. J gave up 10 bases and V 0 bases, and 1 base lay outside the gene matches. The CDR3 spans 13 residues. The CDR3 nucleotides read TGCGCCAGCAGCTTGGAGGGACAGGGGGCGCAGTATTTT. Its protein is CASSLEGQGAQYF. Looking up the rest from reference TRBV5-1 and TRBJ2-3 gives the full variable domain: KAGVTQTPRYLIKTRGQQVTLSCSPISGHRSVSWYQQTPGQGLQFLFEYFSETQRNKGNFPGRFSGRQFSNSRSEMNVSTLELGDSALYLCASSLEGQGAQYFGPGTRLTVL.

The gene calls are TRBV7-2 and TRBJ1-2; 8 nucleotides match TRBD1. Germline V gene sequence: CDR1 SGHTA, CDR2 FQGNSA. The J segment lost 3 bases and the V segment lost 1 base, leaving 4 bases of the junction unmatched. The CDR3 has 15 amino acids. The chain's CDR3 is CASSLGTTGDYGYTF. In DNA form, the CDR3 reads TGTGCCAGCAGCTTAGGAACGACAGGGGACTATGGCTACACCTTC.

The chain recombines TRBV5-5 with TRBJ1-4; maybe TRBD1 (6 bases). V was cut by 4 bases and J by 8 bases, with 15 bases left in between. CDR3 length: 14 amino acids. The germline V gene encodes CDR1 SGHKS and CDR2 YYEKEE (reference sequence). For the CDR3, the DNA is TGTGCCAGCAGCCAACAGGGTATGGGAGAAAAACTGTTTTTT. This codes for CASSQQGMGEKLFF.

This clone was picked up a small number of times. The chain has TRBV5-5 and TRBJ1-1; weak D call: TRBD1 (6 bases). V was shortened by 3 bases and J by 10 bases, with 13 bases between the two germline ends. CDR1 and CDR2 from the germline V gene are SGHKS and YYEKEE (reference sequence). CDR3 length: 12 residues. CDR3 DNA: TGTGCCAGCAGCTGGGGAACAGGGTCAGCTTTCTTT. Translated: CASSWGTGSAFF.

The V call is TRBV10-3, the J call TRBJ2-7, with D perhaps matching TRBD2 (6 bases). This CDR3 has 13 amino acids. V gave up 4 bases and J gave up 4 bases, with 11 bases separating them. The V gene's germline CDR1 is ENHRY and CDR2 SYGVKD. The CDR3, as DNA: TGTGCCATCAGTGGGGTGGCGGGGTACGAGCAGTACTTC. Translation: CAISGVAGYEQYF.

This clone was recorded only once. The same CDR3 can be traced to other DNA sequences in this sample. The chain carries TRBV18 and TRBJ1-1; D unresolved. Per germline, CDR1 KGHSH and CDR2 LQKENI. V was trimmed by 7 bases and J by 3 bases, leaving 15 bases between them. This CDR3 has 14 amino acids. The CDR3 region is CASFARPVDTEAFF. The CDR3 nucleotides are TGTGCCAGCTTCGCGCGGCCTGTAGACACTGAAGCTTTCTTT.

The chain has TRBV9 and TRBJ2-2; D is perhaps TRBD2 (5 bases). Per germline, CDR1 SGDLS and CDR2 YYNGEE. This CDR3 spans 14 amino acids. V lost 7 bases and J lost 0, with 10 bases in between. The CDR3 DNA is TGTGCCAGCGGCCGGGGTACGAACACCGGGGAGCTGTTTTTT. Translation gives CASGRGTNTGELFF.

This chain uses TRBV15 with TRBJ2-2, with no clear D. The ends were cut back, 1 base at V and 2 bases at J, with 8 bases in the middle. Germline V CDR1 and CDR2: LNHNV, YYDKDF (reference sequence). CDR3 length: 15 amino acids. The CDR3 region has the DNA TGTGCCACCAGCAGAGGCGGAGTTAACACCGGGGAGCTGTTTTTT. This encodes CATSRGGVNTGELFF.

V gene TRBV3-1 (or the pseudogene TRBV3-2) combines with J gene TRBJ1-6; D perhaps matches TRBD1 (5 bases). Germline V lookup: CDR1 LGHDT, CDR2 YNNKEL (reference sequence). CDR3 length: 13 amino acids. V dropped 4 bases and J dropped 8 bases, with 9 bases sitting between them. The CDR3 here is CASSLWGDSPLHF. CDR3 in DNA: TGTGCCAGCAGCCTCTGGGGGGATTCACCCCTCCACTTT.

The chain joins TRBV4-1 to TRBJ1-3; 7 bases agree with TRBD1. CDR1 and CDR2 (germline): MGHRA, YSYEKL. This CDR3 has 15 amino acids. The V and J ends lost 3 bases and 4 bases, in that order; junction bases with no gene match: 6. The CDR3 DNA follows: TGCGCCAGCAGCCAGGAGGGCAGGGGGGGAAACACCATATATTTT. Translating gives CASSQEGRGGNTIYF.

The rearrangement joins TRBV7-2 to TRBJ2-7; TRBD1 agrees at 9 bases. This CDR3 has 13 residues. Losses at the gene ends were 4 bases for V and 7 bases for J; bases not matched to a gene: 5. CDR1 SGHTA and CDR2 FQGNSA come from the germline V gene. CDR3 region: CASSSWGTGEQYF. The CDR3, as DNA: TGTGCCAGCAGCTCATGGGGGACAGGGGAGCAGTACTTC.

The genes are TRBV19 and TRBJ2-7, with 9 bases that match TRBD1. Germline V lookup: CDR1 LNHDA, CDR2 SQIVND (reference sequence). V lost 6 bases to trimming and J lost 2 bases; unmatched junction nucleotides: 5. This CDR3 has 14 amino acids. CDR3 in DNA: TGTGCCAGTAGCACAGGGGGCGTCACCTACGAGCAGTACTTC. Its protein is CASSTGGVTYEQYF.

V usage is TRBV19 and J usage is TRBJ1-2; perhaps TRBD1 as D (6 bases). Germline V gene data show CDR1 as LNHDA and CDR2 as SQIVND (reference sequence). The CDR3 is made up of 15 amino acids. V dropped 7 bases and J dropped 5 bases, with 20 bases sitting between them. DNA for the CDR3: TGTGCCAGTACCCAGTTCCAACAGGGAAGGTATGGCTACACCTTC. Translation gives CASTQFQQGRYGYTF. Full variable domain (missing parts from reference TRBV19 and TRBJ1-2): DGGITQSPKYLFRKEGQNVTLSCEQNLNHDAMYWYRQDPGQGLRLIYYSQIVNDFQKGDIAEGYSVSREKKESFPLTVTSAQKNPTAFYLCASTQFQQGRYGYTFGSGTRLTVV.

The chain joins TRBV15 to TRBJ2-7; D is ambiguous. The germline gives CDR1 LNHNV, CDR2 YYDKDF (reference sequence). This CDR3 has 14 residues. V lost 0 bases, J lost 3 bases, and 9 bases lay in between. CDR3 sequence reads: CATSRDNRNYEQYF. CDR3 nucleotides: TGTGCCACCAGCAGAGATAACAGAAACTACGAGCAGTACTTC. The whole variable domain, filled in from reference TRBV15 and TRBJ2-7, reads DAMVIQNPRYQVTQFGKPVTLSCSQTLNHNVMYWYQQKSSQAPKLLFHYYDKDFNNEADTPDNFQSRRPNTSFCFLDIRSPGLGDTAMYLCATSRDNRNYEQYFGPGTRLTVT.

J is TRBJ2-5 and V is TRBV7-8, with D perhaps TRBD2 (5 bases). V gave up 5 bases and J gave up 2 bases, with 12 bases separating them. The CDR3 loop spans 14 amino acids. The germline CDR1 and CDR2 sequences are SGHVS and FQNEAQ. The CDR3 spells CASSPHWEQETQYF. As DNA, the CDR3 is TGTGCCAGCAGCCCACACTGGGAGCAAGAGACCCAGTACTTC.

The chain employs TRBV4-3 and TRBJ2-1, with D tentatively TRBD2 (5 bases). The V gene's germline CDR1 is LGHNA and CDR2 YSLEER. Between the trimmed V and J ends, which lost 0 bases and 3 bases, there was a span of 9 bases. This CDR3 has 15 amino acids. This chain's CDR3 is CASSQDSGIYNEQFF. The CDR3 coding sequence is TGCGCCAGCAGCCAAGATTCGGGGATCTACAATGAGCAGTTCTTC.

This clone is a singleton in its sample. V is TRBV2 and J is TRBJ1-5, with 7 nucleotides matching TRBD1. The ends lost 5 bases at V and 0 bases at J; junction bases unmatched: 7. The length of the CDR3 is 16 residues. The germline gives CDR1 SNHLY, CDR2 FYNNEI. The CDR3 nucleotides are TGTGCCAGCAGTTGGGGACAGACGAATAGCAATCAGCCCCAGCATTTT. Its protein product is CASSWGQTNSNQPQHF. Variable domain in full (rest from reference TRBV2 and TRBJ1-5): EPEVTQTPSHQVTQMGQEVILRCVPISNHLYFYWYRQILGQKVEFLVSFYNNEISEKSEIFDDQFSVERPDGSNFTLKIRSTKLEDSAMYFCASSWGQTNSNQPQHFGDGTRLSIL.

The chain links TRBV5-5 to TRBJ1-3; 7 bases line up with TRBD1. Germline values: CDR1 SGHKS, CDR2 YYEKEE (reference sequence). Trimming cost V 3 bases and J 4 bases; bases outside gene matches: 1. This CDR3 spans 13 amino acids. The CDR3 DNA is TGTGCCAGCAGCTGGGACAGCGGAAACACCATATATTTT. This encodes CASSWDSGNTIYF.